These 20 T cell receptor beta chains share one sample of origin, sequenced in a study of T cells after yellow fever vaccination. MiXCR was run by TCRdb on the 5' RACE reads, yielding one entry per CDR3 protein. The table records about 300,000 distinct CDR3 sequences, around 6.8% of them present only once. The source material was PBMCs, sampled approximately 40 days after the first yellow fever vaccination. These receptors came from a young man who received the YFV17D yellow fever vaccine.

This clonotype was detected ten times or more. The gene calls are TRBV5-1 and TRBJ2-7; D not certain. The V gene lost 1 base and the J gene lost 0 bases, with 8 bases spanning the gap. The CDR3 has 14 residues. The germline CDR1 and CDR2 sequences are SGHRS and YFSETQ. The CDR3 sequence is CASSLQLASYEQYF. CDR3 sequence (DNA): TGCGCCAGCAGCTTGCAGCTGGCCTCCTACGAGCAGTACTTC.

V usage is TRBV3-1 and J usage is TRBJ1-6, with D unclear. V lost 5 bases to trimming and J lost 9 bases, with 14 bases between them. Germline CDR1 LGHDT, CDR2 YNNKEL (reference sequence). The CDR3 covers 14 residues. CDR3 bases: TGTGCCAGCAGCAGTAGCGACCGGGTTTCACCCCTCCACTTT. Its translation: CASSSSDRVSPLHF.

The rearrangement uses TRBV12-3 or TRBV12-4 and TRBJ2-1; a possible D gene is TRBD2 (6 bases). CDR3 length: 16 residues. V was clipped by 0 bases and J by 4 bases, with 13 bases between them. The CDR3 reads CASSLARGSGYNEQFF. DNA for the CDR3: TGTGCCAGCAGTTTAGCGCGGGGTAGCGGATACAATGAGCAGTTCTTC.

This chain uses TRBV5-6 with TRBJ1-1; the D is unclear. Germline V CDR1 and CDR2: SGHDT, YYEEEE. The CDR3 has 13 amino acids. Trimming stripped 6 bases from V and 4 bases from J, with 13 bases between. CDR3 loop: CASTTAFGTEAFF. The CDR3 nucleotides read TGTGCCAGCACCACAGCCTTCGGCACTGAAGCTTTCTTT.

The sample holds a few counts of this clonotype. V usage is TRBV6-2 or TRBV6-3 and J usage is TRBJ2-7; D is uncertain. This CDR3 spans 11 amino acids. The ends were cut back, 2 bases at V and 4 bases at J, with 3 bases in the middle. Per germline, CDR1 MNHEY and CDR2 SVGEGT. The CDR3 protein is CASSYEYEQYF. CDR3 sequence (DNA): TGTGCCAGCAGTTACGAGTACGAGCAGTACTTC.

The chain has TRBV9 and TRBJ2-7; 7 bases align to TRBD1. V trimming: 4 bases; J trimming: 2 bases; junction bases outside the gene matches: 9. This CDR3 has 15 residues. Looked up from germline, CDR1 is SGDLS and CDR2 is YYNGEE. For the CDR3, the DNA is TGTGCCAGCAGCCTTCGGGACAGCTTAACCTACGAGCAGTACTTC. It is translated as CASSLRDSLTYEQYF.

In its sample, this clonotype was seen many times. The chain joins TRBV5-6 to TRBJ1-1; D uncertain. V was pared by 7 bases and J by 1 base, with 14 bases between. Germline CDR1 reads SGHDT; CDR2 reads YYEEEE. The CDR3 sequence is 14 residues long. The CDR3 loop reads CASHPELGNTEAFF. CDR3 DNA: TGTGCCAGCCATCCTGAGCTGGGGAACACTGAAGCTTTCTTT.

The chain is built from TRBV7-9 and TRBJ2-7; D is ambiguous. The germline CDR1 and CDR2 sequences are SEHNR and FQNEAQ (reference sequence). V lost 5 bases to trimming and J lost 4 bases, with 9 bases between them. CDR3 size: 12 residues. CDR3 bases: TGTGCCAGCAGCAGTGGGGTTTACGAGCAGTACGTC. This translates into CASSSGVYEQYV.

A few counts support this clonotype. The CDR3 loop reads CASSFGRGSNEKLFF. The CDR3 coding sequence is TGCGCCAGCAGCTTTGGACGGGGGAGTAATGAAAAACTGTTTTTT. The chain links TRBV5-1 to TRBJ1-4; D may be TRBD1 (5 bases). The germline V gene encodes CDR1 SGHRS and CDR2 YFSETQ. V was cut by 2 bases and J by 4 bases, with 12 bases left in between. The CDR3 runs 15 residues.

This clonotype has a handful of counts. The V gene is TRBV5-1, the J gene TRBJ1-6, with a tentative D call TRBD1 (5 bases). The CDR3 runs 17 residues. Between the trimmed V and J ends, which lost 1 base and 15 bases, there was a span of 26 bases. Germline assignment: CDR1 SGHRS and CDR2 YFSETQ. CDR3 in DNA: TGCGCCAGCAGCTTGAGTGGGGGGACTAGAACGGGGGATCTCCTCCACTTT. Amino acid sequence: CASSLSGGTRTGDLLHF. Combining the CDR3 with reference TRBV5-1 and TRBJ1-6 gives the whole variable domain KAGVTQTPRYLIKTRGQQVTLSCSPISGHRSVSWYQQTPGQGLQFLFEYFSETQRNKGNFPGRFSGRQFSNSRSEMNVSTLELGDSALYLCASSLSGGTRTGDLLHFGNGTRLTVT.

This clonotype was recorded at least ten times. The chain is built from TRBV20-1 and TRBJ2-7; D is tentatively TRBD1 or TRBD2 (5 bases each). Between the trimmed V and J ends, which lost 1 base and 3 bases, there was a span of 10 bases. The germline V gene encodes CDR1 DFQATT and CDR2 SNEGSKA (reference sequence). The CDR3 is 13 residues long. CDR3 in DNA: TGCAGTGCTAGAGCGGGACCTAACTACGAGCAGTACTTC. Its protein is CSARAGPNYEQYF.

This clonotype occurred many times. In nucleotides, the CDR3 is TGCAGTGCTAGAGATTTTGGCCAGCGGGGGGCCCAAGAGACCCAGTACTTC. Translating it yields CSARDFGQRGAQETQYF. The genes are TRBV20-1 and TRBJ2-5; TRBD2 agrees at 9 bases. Germline V lookup: CDR1 DFQATT, CDR2 SNEGSKA (reference sequence). Trimming took 0 bases from V and 1 from J; bases not matched to a gene: 9. The CDR3 sequence is 17 residues long.

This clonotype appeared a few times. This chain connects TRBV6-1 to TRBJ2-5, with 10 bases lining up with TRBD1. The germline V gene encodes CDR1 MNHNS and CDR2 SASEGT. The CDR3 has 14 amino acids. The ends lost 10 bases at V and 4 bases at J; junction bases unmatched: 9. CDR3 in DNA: TGTGCCACCACCGGGACAGGGGTCGGAGAGACCCAGTACTTC. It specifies CATTGTGVGETQYF.

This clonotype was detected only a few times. The CDR3 loop reads CASREGLDGYTF. DNA for the CDR3: TGTGCCAGTAGAGAGGGGTTGGATGGCTACACCTTC. The genes are TRBV19 and TRBJ1-2; D is perhaps TRBD1 (5 bases). With 6 bases removed from V and 6 bases from J, the gap between germline ends came to 11 bases. There are 12 residues in the CDR3. The germline V gene has CDR1 LNHDA and CDR2 SQIVND (reference sequence).

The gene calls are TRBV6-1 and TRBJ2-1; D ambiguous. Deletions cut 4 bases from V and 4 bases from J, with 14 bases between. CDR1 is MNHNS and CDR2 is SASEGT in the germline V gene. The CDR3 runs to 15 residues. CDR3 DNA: TGTGCCAGCAGTGTACAAGGCCCTTCATACAATGAGCAGTTCTTC. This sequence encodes CASSVQGPSYNEQFF.

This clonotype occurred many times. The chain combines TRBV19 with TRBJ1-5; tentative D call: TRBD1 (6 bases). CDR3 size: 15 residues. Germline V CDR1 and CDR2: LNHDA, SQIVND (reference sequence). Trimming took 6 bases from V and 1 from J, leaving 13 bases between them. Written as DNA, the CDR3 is TGTGCCAGTAGGTTTCAGGGGCTAAGCAATCAGCCCCAGCATTTT. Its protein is CASRFQGLSNQPQHF.

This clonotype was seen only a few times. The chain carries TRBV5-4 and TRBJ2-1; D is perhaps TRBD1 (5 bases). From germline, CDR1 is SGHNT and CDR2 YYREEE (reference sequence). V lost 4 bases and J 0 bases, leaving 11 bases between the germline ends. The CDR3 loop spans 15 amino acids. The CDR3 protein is CASSQTANSYNEQFF. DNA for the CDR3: TGTGCCAGCAGCCAGACAGCCAACTCCTACAATGAGCAGTTCTTC.

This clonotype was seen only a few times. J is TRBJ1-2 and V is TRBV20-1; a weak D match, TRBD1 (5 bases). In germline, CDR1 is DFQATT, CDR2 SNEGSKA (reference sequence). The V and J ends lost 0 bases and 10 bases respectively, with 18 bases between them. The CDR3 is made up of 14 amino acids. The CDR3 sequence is CSARDSPLDRIYTF. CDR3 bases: TGCAGTGCTAGAGATTCCCCCCTTGACAGAATCTACACCTTC.

The CDR3 DNA is TGCAGTGCTAGAGTTGGCGGGGGTATTCAAGAGACCCAGTACTTC. It yields the protein CSARVGGGIQETQYF. The V and J genes are TRBV20-1 and TRBJ2-5; 7 nucleotides align to TRBD2. Germline values: CDR1 DFQATT, CDR2 SNEGSKA (reference sequence). This CDR3 is 15 amino acids long. V lost 1 base and J lost 2; bases outside the gene matches: 7.

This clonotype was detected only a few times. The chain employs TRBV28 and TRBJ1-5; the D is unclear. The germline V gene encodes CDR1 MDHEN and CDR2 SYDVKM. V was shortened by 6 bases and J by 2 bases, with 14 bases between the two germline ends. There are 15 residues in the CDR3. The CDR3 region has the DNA TGTGCCAGCAGGACGATGGGGTCGGGCAATCAGCCCCAGCATTTT. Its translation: CASRTMGSGNQPQHF.